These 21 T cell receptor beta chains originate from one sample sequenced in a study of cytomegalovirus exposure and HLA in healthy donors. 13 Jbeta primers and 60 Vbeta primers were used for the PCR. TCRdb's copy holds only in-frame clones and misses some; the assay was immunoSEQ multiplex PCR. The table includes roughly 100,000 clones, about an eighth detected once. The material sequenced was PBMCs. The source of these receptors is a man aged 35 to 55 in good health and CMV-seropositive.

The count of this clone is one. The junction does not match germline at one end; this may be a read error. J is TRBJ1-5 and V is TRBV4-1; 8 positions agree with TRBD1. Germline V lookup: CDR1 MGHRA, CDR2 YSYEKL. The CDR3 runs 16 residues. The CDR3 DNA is TGCGCCAGCAGCCAACTACAGGGGGGAAGCAATCAGCCCCAGAATTTT. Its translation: CASSQLQGGSNQPQNF.

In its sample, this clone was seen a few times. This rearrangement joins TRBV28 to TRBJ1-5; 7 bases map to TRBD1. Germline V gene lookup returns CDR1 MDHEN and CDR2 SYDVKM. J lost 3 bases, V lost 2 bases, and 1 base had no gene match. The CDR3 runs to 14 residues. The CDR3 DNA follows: TGTGCCAGCAGTTTAGGACAGGTCAATCAGCCCCAGCATTTT. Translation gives CASSLGQVNQPQHF.

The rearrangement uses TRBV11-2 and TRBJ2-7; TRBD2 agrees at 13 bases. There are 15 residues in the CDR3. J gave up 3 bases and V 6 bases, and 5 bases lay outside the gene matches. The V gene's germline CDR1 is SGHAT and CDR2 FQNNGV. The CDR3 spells CASRAGTSGIYEQYF. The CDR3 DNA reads TGTGCCAGCAGGGCCGGGACTAGCGGGATCTACGAGCAGTACTTC.

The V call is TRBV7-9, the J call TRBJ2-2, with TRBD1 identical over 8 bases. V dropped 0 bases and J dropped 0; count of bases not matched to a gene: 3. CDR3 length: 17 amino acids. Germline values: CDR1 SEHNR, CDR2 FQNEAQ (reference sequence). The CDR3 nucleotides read TGTGCCAGCAGCTTAGCGCCCAGGGGGCCGAACACCGGGGAGCTGTTTTTT. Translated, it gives CASSLAPRGPNTGELFF.

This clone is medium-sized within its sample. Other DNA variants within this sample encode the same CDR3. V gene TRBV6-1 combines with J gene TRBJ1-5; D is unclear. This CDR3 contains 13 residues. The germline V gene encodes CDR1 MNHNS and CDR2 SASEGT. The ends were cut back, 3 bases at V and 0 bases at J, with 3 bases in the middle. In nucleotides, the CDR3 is TGTGCCAGCAGTGATAATAGCAATCAGCCCCAGCATTTT. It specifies CASSDNSNQPQHF.

The CDR3 spells CASSEAPNEQFF. The CDR3 DNA sequence: TGTGCCAGCAGTGAGGCCCCCAATGAGCAGTTCTTC. This chain uses TRBV25-1 with TRBJ2-1; D gene uncertain. V lost 3 bases, J lost 6 bases, and 6 bases lay in between. Germline V CDR1 and CDR2: MGHDK, SYGVNS. This CDR3 is built from 12 residues.

CDR3 residues: CASRRTDGSGNTIYF. Here the CDR3 DNA reads TGTGCCAGCAGGAGAACAGACGGCTCTGGAAACACCATATATTTT. The gene calls are TRBV6-1 and TRBJ1-3; D ambiguous. Germline loops: CDR1 MNHNS, CDR2 SASEGT. This CDR3 region has 15 residues. The V end was cut by 6 bases, the J end by 0 bases, with 12 bases between.

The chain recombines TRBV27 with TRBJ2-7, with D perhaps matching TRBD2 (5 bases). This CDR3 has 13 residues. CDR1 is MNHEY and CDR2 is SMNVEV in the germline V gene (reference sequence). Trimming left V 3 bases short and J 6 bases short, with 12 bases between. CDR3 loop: CASSFPGKLEQYF. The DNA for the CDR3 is TGTGCCAGCAGTTTTCCGGGAAAACTCGAGCAGTACTTC.

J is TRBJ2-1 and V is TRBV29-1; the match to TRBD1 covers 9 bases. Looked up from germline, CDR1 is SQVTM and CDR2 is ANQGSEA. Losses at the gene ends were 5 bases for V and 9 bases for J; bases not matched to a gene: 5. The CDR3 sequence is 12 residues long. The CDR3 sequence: CSVYRGQVEQFF. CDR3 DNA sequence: TGCAGCGTTTACAGGGGGCAGGTTGAGCAGTTCTTC.

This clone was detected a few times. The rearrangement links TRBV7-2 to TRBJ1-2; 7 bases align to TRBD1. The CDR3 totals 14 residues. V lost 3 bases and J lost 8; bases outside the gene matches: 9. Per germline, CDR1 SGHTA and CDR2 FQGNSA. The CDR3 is CASSLAQGEGGYTF. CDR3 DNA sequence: TGTGCCAGCAGCTTGGCGCAGGGGGAAGGGGGCTACACCTTC.

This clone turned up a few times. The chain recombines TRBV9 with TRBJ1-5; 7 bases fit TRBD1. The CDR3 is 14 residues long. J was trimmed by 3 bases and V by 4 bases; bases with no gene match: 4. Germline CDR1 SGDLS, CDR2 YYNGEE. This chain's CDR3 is CASSIGTDNQPQHF. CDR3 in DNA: TGTGCCAGCAGCATCGGGACAGACAATCAGCCCCAGCATTTT.

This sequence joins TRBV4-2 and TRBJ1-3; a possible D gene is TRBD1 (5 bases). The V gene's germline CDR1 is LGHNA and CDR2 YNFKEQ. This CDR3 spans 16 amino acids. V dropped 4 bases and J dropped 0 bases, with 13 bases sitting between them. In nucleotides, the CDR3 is TGTGCCAGCAGCCCGGGGGAGAGGGGCTCTGGAAACACCATATATTTT. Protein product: CASSPGERGSGNTIYF.

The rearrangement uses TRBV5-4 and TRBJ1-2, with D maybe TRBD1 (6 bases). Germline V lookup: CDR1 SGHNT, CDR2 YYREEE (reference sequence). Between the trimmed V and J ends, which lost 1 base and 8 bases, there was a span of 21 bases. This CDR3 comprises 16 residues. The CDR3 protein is CASSLPGGQGLGGYTF. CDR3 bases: TGTGCCAGCAGCTTGCCGGGGGGCCAGGGGCTGGGAGGCTACACCTTC.

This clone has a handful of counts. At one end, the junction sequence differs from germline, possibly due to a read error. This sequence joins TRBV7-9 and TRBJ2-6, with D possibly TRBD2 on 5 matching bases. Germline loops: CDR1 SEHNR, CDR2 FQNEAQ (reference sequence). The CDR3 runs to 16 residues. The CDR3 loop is CASSQDGSSGANVLTF. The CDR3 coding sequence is TGCGCCAGCAGCCAAGATGGGAGCTCTGGGGCCAACGTCCTGACTTTC.

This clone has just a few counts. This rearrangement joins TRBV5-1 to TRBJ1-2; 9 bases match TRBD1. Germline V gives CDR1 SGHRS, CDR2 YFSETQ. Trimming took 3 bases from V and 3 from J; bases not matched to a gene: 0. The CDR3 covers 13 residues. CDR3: CASSWTGDYGYTF. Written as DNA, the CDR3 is TGCGCCAGCAGCTGGACAGGGGACTATGGCTACACCTTC.

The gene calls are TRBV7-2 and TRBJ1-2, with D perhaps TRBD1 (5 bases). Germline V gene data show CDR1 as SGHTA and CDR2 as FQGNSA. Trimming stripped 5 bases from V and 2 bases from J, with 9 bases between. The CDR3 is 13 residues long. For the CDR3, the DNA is TGTGCCAGCAGCCCGGACAAGAACTATGGCTACACCTTC. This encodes CASSPDKNYGYTF.

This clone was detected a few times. The DNA for the CDR3 is TGTGCCAGCAGTGATAATAGCAATCAGCCCCAGCATTTT. This sequence encodes CASSDNSNQPQHF. The V and J genes are TRBV2 and TRBJ1-5; unclear D gene. The CDR3 runs 13 residues. Germline lookup yields CDR1 SNHLY and CDR2 FYNNEI. The V end was cut by 3 bases, the J end by 0 bases, with 3 bases between.

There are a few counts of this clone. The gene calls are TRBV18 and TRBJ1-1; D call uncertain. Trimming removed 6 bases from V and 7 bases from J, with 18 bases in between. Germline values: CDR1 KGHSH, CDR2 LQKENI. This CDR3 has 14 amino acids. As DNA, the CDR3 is TGTGCCAGCTCCCAGGCGTTGGGGAGTGATGAAGCTTTCTTT. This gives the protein CASSQALGSDEAFF.

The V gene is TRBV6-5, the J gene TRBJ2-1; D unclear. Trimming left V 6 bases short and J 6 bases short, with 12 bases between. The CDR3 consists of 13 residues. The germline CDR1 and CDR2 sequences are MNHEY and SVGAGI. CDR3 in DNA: TGTGCCAGCAGCCCCTACTCCCTCAATGAGCAGTTCTTC. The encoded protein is CASSPYSLNEQFF.

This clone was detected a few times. The CDR3 reads CASSFLSEAFF. Here the CDR3 DNA reads TGTGCCAGCAGTTTTTTGAGTGAAGCTTTCTTT. The V call is TRBV28, the J call TRBJ1-1; D remains unclear. The CDR3 runs to 11 residues. Germline V gene data show CDR1 as MDHEN and CDR2 as SYDVKM. With 3 bases removed from V and 7 bases from J, the gap between germline ends came to 6 bases.

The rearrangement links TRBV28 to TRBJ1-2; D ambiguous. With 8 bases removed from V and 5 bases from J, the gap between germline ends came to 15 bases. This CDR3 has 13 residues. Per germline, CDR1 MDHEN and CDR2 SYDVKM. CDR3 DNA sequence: TGTGCCAGCCACAGTCCTGAGTTGTATGGCTACACCTTC. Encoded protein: CASHSPELYGYTF.